What follows are 5 T cell receptor beta chains derived from one specimen sequenced in a study of blood T cell repertoires in COVID-19 (dated by TCRdb to about 2020). Libraries were built with the immunoSEQ multiplex PCR assay. Sourced from immuneACCESS, this table was stored by TCRdb with only in-frame sequences that have V and J called. A share of the clones is absent; for the studies checked, an unresolved V gene accounts for under half, and the remainder has no known explanation. The sample data list about 220,000 clones, and about 85% of these were observed just once. The leading ten clones occupy under 3% of the sample. Sequenced material: PBMCs or T cells enriched from blood (not recorded which). The receptor source for this set is a woman aged 25 to 39 who had recovered from COVID-19.

The CDR3 spells CASSLEGGGPPNYGYTF. The CDR3, as DNA: TGTGCCAGCAGCTTGGAAGGCGGGGGGCCCCCTAACTATGGCTACACCTTC. The rearrangement joins TRBV5-6 to TRBJ1-2, with D tentatively TRBD1 (6 bases). CDR1 is SGHDT and CDR2 is YYEEEE in the germline V gene. The CDR3 runs to 17 residues. V lost 0 bases and J 0 bases, leaving 15 bases between the germline ends.

The chain couples TRBV6-1 to TRBJ2-3; 7 nucleotides line up with TRBD2. The CDR3 is 14 amino acids. Trimming took 4 bases from V and 2 from J; bases not matched to a gene: 3. CDR1 and CDR2 from the germline V gene are MNHNS and SASEGT. CDR3 loop: CASSVAGHTDTQYF. CDR3 nucleotides: TGTGCCAGCAGTGTAGCGGGCCACACAGATACGCAGTATTTT.

V and J are TRBV5-5 and TRBJ1-5; 7 nucleotides agree with TRBD1. Germline assignment: CDR1 SGHKS and CDR2 YYEKEE (reference sequence). Unmatched junction bases numbered 7, after V lost 4 bases and J lost 3 bases. This CDR3 comprises 15 residues. The CDR3 DNA follows: TGTGCCAGCAGCCTTGGACAGGACTCCAATCAGCCCCAGCATTTT. Translating gives CASSLGQDSNQPQHF.

The chain links TRBV3-1 (or the pseudogene TRBV3-2) to TRBJ1-3, with unresolved D. V lost 4 bases, J lost 0 bases, and 16 bases lay in between. Germline CDR1 LGHDT, CDR2 YNNKEL (reference sequence). CDR3 length: 17 residues. Here the CDR3 reads CASSPPWPDISGNTIYF. The CDR3 nucleotides read TGTGCCAGCAGCCCTCCTTGGCCCGACATCTCTGGAAACACCATATATTTT.

The chain is built from TRBV9 and TRBJ1-5; D not resolved. Germline V gene data show CDR1 as SGDLS and CDR2 as YYNGEE. The CDR3 loop spans 13 amino acids. With 0 bases removed from V and 5 bases from J, the gap between germline ends came to 6 bases. The CDR3: CASSVDVDQPQHF. The CDR3 bases are TGTGCCAGCAGCGTAGATGTCGATCAGCCCCAGCATTTT.